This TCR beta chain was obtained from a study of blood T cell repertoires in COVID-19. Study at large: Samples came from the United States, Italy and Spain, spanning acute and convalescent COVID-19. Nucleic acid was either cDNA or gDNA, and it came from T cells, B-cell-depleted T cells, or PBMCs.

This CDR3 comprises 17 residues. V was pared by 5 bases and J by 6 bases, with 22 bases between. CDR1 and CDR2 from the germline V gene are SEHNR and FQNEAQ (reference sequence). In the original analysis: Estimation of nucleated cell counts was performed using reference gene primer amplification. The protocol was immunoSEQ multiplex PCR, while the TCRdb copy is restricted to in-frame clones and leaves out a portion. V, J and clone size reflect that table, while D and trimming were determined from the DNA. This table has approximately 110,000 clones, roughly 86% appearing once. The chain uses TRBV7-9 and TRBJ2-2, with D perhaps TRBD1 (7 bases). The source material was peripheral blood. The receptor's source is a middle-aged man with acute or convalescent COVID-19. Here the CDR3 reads CASSRSEGLRGAGELFF. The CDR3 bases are TGTGCCAGCAGCCGTAGTGAGGGACTCAGGGGGGCCGGGGAGCTGTTTTTT.